This passage covers 28 T cell receptor beta chains from one sample sequenced in a study of cytotoxic CD8 clonotypes in ibrutinib-treated CLL. Produced via immunoSEQ multiplex PCR; TCRdb's table is partial and in-frame only. Of roughly 250,000 clones in the sample, under 75% were seen once. This specimen was PBMCs, taken after 24 months of ibrutinib treatment. The receptors here all came from a human donor with chronic lymphocytic leukemia.

Comments on this clone: At one of its ends the junction is not consistent with the germline gene, which may arise from a read error. V gene TRBV7-7 combines with J gene TRBJ2-5; D remains ambiguous. In germline, CDR1 is SSHAT, CDR2 FNYEAQ (reference sequence). This CDR3 has 13 residues. The CDR3 reads CASSSNTKETQYF. As DNA, the CDR3 is TGTGCTAGCAGCTCAAATACAAAAGAGACCCAGTACTTC.

The rearrangement joins TRBV27 to TRBJ1-5; D unclear. Germline-derived CDR1 and CDR2 are MNHEY and SMNVEV (reference sequence). The CDR3 loop spans 12 amino acids. Trimming cost V 9 bases and J 5 bases, with 11 bases left between them. The CDR3 nucleotides read TGTGCCAGTTCGGCCGATGATCAGCCCCAGCATTTT. Translation: CASSADDQPQHF.

A few counts support this clone. Germline is not matched at one junction end, which may reflect a read error. J is TRBJ2-7 and V is TRBV19; 8 bases are shared with TRBD1. This CDR3 has 14 residues. Germline lookup yields CDR1 LNHDA and CDR2 SQIVND (reference sequence). This CDR3 is CASSFGQGSHEQYF. Written as DNA, the CDR3 is TGTGCCAGTAGCTTTGGACAGGGCTCCCACGAGCAGTACTTC.

CDR3 bases: TGTGCCAGTAGTAATCAGGGCCTTCAAGAGACCCAGTACTTC. Protein sequence: CASSNQGLQETQYF. The chain uses TRBV19 and TRBJ2-5; maybe TRBD1 (5 bases). CDR1 is LNHDA and CDR2 is SQIVND in the germline V gene (reference sequence). Trimming cost V 4 bases and J 2 bases, with 11 bases left between them. The CDR3 has 14 amino acids. Based on the CDR3 plus reference TRBV19 and TRBJ2-5, the full variable domain is DGGITQSPKYLFRKEGQNVTLSCEQNLNHDAMYWYRQDPGQGLRLIYYSQIVNDFQKGDIAEGYSVSREKKESFPLTVTSAQKNPTAFYLCASSNQGLQETQYFGPGTRLLVL.

The sample holds one count of this clone. The rearrangement uses TRBV11-3 and TRBJ2-1; 8 nucleotides agree with TRBD1. Germline assignment: CDR1 SGHNT and CDR2 YENEEA. The CDR3 spans 15 residues. V shed 5 bases and J 3 bases; nucleotides not matched to a gene: 6. The CDR3 DNA follows: TGTGCCAGCAGCATCGGGACAGGCGACTACAATGAGCAGTTCTTC. It yields the protein CASSIGTGDYNEQFF.

This clone appeared a single time. The chain joins TRBV25-1 to TRBJ2-2; D may match TRBD1 or TRBD2 (5 bases each). Trimming shortened V by 0 bases and J by 8 bases, and 16 bases separated the two germline ends. The CDR3 is 16 amino acids. Looked up from germline, CDR1 is MGHDK and CDR2 is SYGVNS. The CDR3 region is CASSEYGTGSSGELFF. The DNA of the CDR3 is TGTGCCAGCAGTGAATACGGGACGGGGTCTTCTGGGGAGCTGTTTTTT.

This chain links TRBV27 with TRBJ2-2, with D unclear. Germline-derived CDR1 and CDR2 are MNHEY and SMNVEV (reference sequence). The CDR3 runs 14 residues. V was pared by 3 bases and J by 5 bases, with 10 bases between. The CDR3 bases are TGTGCCAGCAGTTTGCGGCCCTTTACCGGGGAGCTGTTTTTT. It yields the protein CASSLRPFTGELFF.

In its sample, this clone was seen a few times. This rearrangement joins TRBV7-9 to TRBJ1-4, with no clear D. CDR3 size: 15 residues. The germline V and J ends were trimmed by 1 base and 3 bases, with 9 bases remaining between them. Germline V gene sequence: CDR1 SEHNR, CDR2 FQNEAQ (reference sequence). The CDR3 bases are TGTGCCAGCAGCTTAGTTCTCGGAGCTAATGAAAAACTGTTTTTT. This translates into CASSLVLGANEKLFF.

The chain combines TRBV25-1 with TRBJ2-7, with D perhaps TRBD1 (6 bases). Trimming removed 3 bases from V and 0 bases from J, with 12 bases in between. Germline V gene sequence: CDR1 MGHDK, CDR2 SYGVNS. CDR3 length: 15 amino acids. The CDR3: CASSDLDRISYEQYF. The CDR3 DNA follows: TGTGCCAGCAGTGATCTCGACAGGATCTCCTACGAGCAGTACTTC.

CDR3 coding DNA: TGTGCCAGCTCACCAAGTGGGTGGACTAGCGGGAGCTCCTACAATGAGCAGTTCTTC. Residues: CASSPSGWTSGSSYNEQFF. The chain joins TRBV18 to TRBJ2-1; TRBD2 matches 13 bases. Germline CDR1 and CDR2: KGHSH and LQKENI. This CDR3 contains 19 residues. The V and J ends lost 2 bases and 0 bases, in that order; junction bases with no gene match: 7. The whole variable domain, remainder taken from reference TRBV18 and TRBJ2-1, is NAGVMQNPRHLVRRRGQEARLRCSPMKGHSHVYWYRQLPEEGLKFMVYLQKENIIDESGMPKERFSAEFPKEGPSILRIQQVVRGDSAAYFCASSPSGWTSGSSYNEQFFGPGTRLTVL.

This chain joins TRBV15 and TRBJ1-4; D unresolved. CDR1 and CDR2 (germline): LNHNV, YYDKDF (reference sequence). The CDR3 contains 14 residues. V was shortened by 0 bases and J by 8 bases, with 10 bases between the two germline ends. The CDR3 DNA sequence: TGTGCCACCAGCAGAGATATCACGGCCGAAAAACTGTTTTTT. Translating it yields CATSRDITAEKLFF.

This clone was counted a few times. This chain joins TRBV5-8 and TRBJ1-4; perhaps TRBD1 as D (6 bases). Trimming cost V 1 base and J 0 bases, with 16 bases left between them. Germline-derived CDR1 and CDR2 are SGHTS and YDEGEE. This CDR3 comprises 18 residues. CDR3 DNA sequence: TGTGCCAGCAGCTTGAATCTTCCAGGGGCCACAACTAATGAAAAACTGTTTTTT. Encoded protein: CASSLNLPGATTNEKLFF.

The rearrangement uses TRBV27 and TRBJ2-1, with 10 bases lining up with TRBD2. Germline values: CDR1 MNHEY, CDR2 SMNVEV (reference sequence). CDR3 size: 15 residues. V dropped 6 bases and J dropped 4; count of bases not matched to a gene: 6. The CDR3 protein is CASSLGTSVYNEQFF. The CDR3, as DNA: TGTGCCAGCAGCTTGGGGACTAGCGTGTACAATGAGCAGTTCTTC.

The gene calls are TRBV6-5 and TRBJ2-7; D might be TRBD2 (6 bases). Trimming removed 5 bases from V and 0 bases from J, with 11 bases in between. This CDR3 has 14 amino acids. Germline lookup yields CDR1 MNHEY and CDR2 SVGAGI. The CDR3: CASSPTRTSYEQYF. CDR3 in DNA: TGTGCCAGCAGTCCGACTAGAACCTCCTACGAGCAGTACTTC.

The chain recombines TRBV9 with TRBJ1-4, with a weak D call TRBD1 (5 bases). The CDR3 extends over 16 amino acids. Germline loops: CDR1 SGDLS, CDR2 YYNGEE. Trimming cost V 2 bases and J 7 bases, with 18 bases left between them. CDR3 sequence: CASSVGGGAFGEKLFF. The CDR3 bases are TGTGCCAGCAGCGTTGGGGGTGGGGCGTTCGGTGAAAAACTGTTTTTT.

The rearrangement uses TRBV28 and TRBJ2-1; 10 nucleotides align to TRBD2. V gave up 2 bases and J gave up 7 bases; unmatched junction bases: 11. CDR3 length equals 17 residues. The germline CDR1 and CDR2 sequences are MDHEN and SYDVKM. The CDR3 sequence: CASSLGAASGSRNEQFF. The DNA of the CDR3 is TGTGCCAGCAGTTTAGGAGCGGCTAGCGGGAGTCGAAATGAGCAGTTCTTC.

There are a few counts of this clone. This chain links TRBV28 with TRBJ2-1, with D hard to call. This CDR3 is 14 amino acids long. CDR1 and CDR2 (germline): MDHEN, SYDVKM. V lost 7 bases to trimming and J lost 5 bases, with 15 bases between them. The CDR3 sequence is CASTLGFSHNEQFF. The DNA of the CDR3 is TGTGCCAGCACCCTGGGGTTTTCTCACAATGAGCAGTTCTTC.

CDR3 sequence (DNA): TGTGCCAGCAGCCTATTGGATATGAACACTGAAGCTTTCTTT. Translation: CASSLLDMNTEAFF. The J gene is TRBJ1-1, the V gene TRBV7-9; the D is unclear. This CDR3 region has 14 residues. Germline V gene data show CDR1 as SEHNR and CDR2 as FQNEAQ (reference sequence). Trimming removed 5 bases at V and 0 bases at J, with 10 bases between.

The chain employs TRBV6-5 and TRBJ1-1; no firm D call. This CDR3 region has 14 residues. Trimming cost V 4 bases and J 1 base, with 10 bases left between them. Per the germline V gene, CDR1 is MNHEY and CDR2 is SVGAGI. The CDR3 nucleotides are TGTGCCAGCAGTTTCACTCGGGAGAACACTGAAGCTTTCTTT. Its protein is CASSFTRENTEAFF.

This chain links TRBV18 with TRBJ2-1; 9 positions agree with TRBD1. Germline V gives CDR1 KGHSH, CDR2 LQKENI. The CDR3 runs to 18 residues. Losses at the gene ends were 6 bases for V and 1 base for J; bases not matched to a gene: 13. DNA for the CDR3: TGTGCCAGCTCCCCATTGGGACCGGGACAGGGTTCCTACAATGAGCAGTTCTTC. It codes for CASSPLGPGQGSYNEQFF.

V usage is TRBV7-9 and J usage is TRBJ2-1, with TRBD2 identical over 7 bases. The CDR3 is 16 amino acids. CDR1 and CDR2 from the germline V gene are SEHNR and FQNEAQ (reference sequence). Trimming at V came to 1 base and at J to 6 bases, leaving 9 bases not matched to a gene. As DNA, the CDR3 is TGTGCCAGCAGCTTAGTTCGCCCGACTAGCCCCAATGAGCAGTTCTTC. Protein sequence: CASSLVRPTSPNEQFF.

The J gene is TRBJ2-7, the V gene TRBV7-2; D may be TRBD2 (6 bases). Germline CDR1 is SGHTA and CDR2 is FQGNSA. The CDR3 spans 15 residues. Trimming left V 3 bases short and J 4 bases short, with 16 bases between. CDR3 sequence (DNA): TGTGCCAGCAGCTTCTCGGGAGCCTCTGGGTACGAGCAGTACTTC. It encodes CASSFSGASGYEQYF.

The rearrangement joins TRBV20-1 to TRBJ2-7, with unresolved D. The germline V gene has CDR1 DFQATT and CDR2 SNEGSKA (reference sequence). The CDR3 has 11 amino acids. Between the trimmed V and J ends, which lost 6 bases and 6 bases, there was a span of 12 bases. The CDR3 nucleotides are TGCAGTGCAACCCCGGAGCGCGAGCAGTACTTC. Its protein product is CSATPEREQYF.

In this sample, this clone turned up once. The chain links TRBV18 to TRBJ2-1; 14 nucleotides match TRBD2. The V gene's germline CDR1 is KGHSH and CDR2 LQKENI. J gave up 7 bases and V 3 bases, and 5 bases lay outside the gene matches. The CDR3 is made up of 16 amino acids. This CDR3 is CASSPGTSGRANEQFF. CDR3 coding DNA: TGTGCCAGCTCACCCGGGACTAGCGGGAGAGCGAATGAGCAGTTCTTC.

The V gene is TRBV5-1, the J gene TRBJ2-7, with 7 bases that match TRBD2. From germline, CDR1 is SGHRS and CDR2 YFSETQ. CDR3 length: 15 residues. J was trimmed by 0 bases and V by 3 bases; bases with no gene match: 6. CDR3 sequence (DNA): TGCGCCAGCAGCTCCGATGGCGGGAGCTCCTACGAGCAGTACTTC. Residues: CASSSDGGSSYEQYF.

The sample holds one count of this clone. V usage is TRBV20-1 and J usage is TRBJ2-2, with D possibly TRBD2 on 5 matching bases. Germline CDR1 reads DFQATT; CDR2 reads SNEGSKA (reference sequence). This CDR3 contains 10 residues. CDR3 coding DNA: TGCAGGGGCGGGTACGGGGAGCTGTTTTTT. Encoded protein: CRGGYGELFF.

V usage is TRBV5-4 and J usage is TRBJ2-6; TRBD1 might be the D (5 bases). V was pared by 0 bases and J by 3 bases, with 13 bases between. This CDR3 is 17 amino acids long. CDR1 SGHNT and CDR2 YYREEE come from the germline V gene (reference sequence). DNA of the CDR3: TGTGCCAGCAGCTTGGGACAGTCCGTCTTTGGGGCCAACGTCCTGACTTTC. Amino acids: CASSLGQSVFGANVLTF.

The rearrangement joins TRBV7-2 to TRBJ2-1; 11 nucleotides align to TRBD2. After removal of 8 bases from V and 6 bases from J, the junction contained 9 bases not matched to a gene. CDR3 length equals 15 residues. Germline-derived CDR1 and CDR2 are SGHTA and FQGNSA. CDR3 sequence reads: CASVLVAGGLNEQFF. Written as DNA, the CDR3 is TGTGCCAGCGTGTTGGTAGCGGGAGGGCTCAATGAGCAGTTCTTC.